The 20 T cell receptor beta chains reported below all come from one sample, sequenced in a study of Graves' ophthalmopathy and Graves' hyperthyroidism. Amplified material comprised TCR beta CDR3 regions derived from RNA transcripts. An opening RT-PCR round employed HTBI primers and preceded a second-round multiplex PCR. One entry per CDR3 protein results from TCRdb running MiXCR on the multiplex PCR reads. The repertoire consists of 600,000 to 650,000 distinct CDR3 sequences, with around a fifth occurring once and the leading ten covering 7.1%. The sample comprised peripheral blood. The receptors stem from a woman under 30 with stable Graves' hyperthyroidism. Some clones in this sample may be carry-over from other donors' samples.

In its sample, this clonotype was seen many times. The V gene is TRBV11-1, the J gene TRBJ1-1; no reliable D call. Germline lookup yields CDR1 SGHAT and CDR2 FQDESV (reference sequence). CDR3 size: 14 residues. Trimming left V 7 bases short and J 3 bases short, with 15 bases between. DNA of the CDR3: TGTGCCAGCACCGAGCACCCAGACGACACTGAAGCTTTCTTT. The encoded protein is CASTEHPDDTEAFF.

This chain links TRBV29-1 with TRBJ1-1, with no clear D. Per germline, CDR1 SQVTM and CDR2 ANQGSEA. This CDR3 has 14 residues. The germline V and J ends were trimmed by 6 bases and 4 bases, with 18 bases remaining between them. The DNA for the CDR3 is TGCAGCGTAGACACCGTCCGGATAGGCACTGAAGCTTTCTTT. Translated: CSVDTVRIGTEAFF. The entire variable domain, with the rest obtained from reference TRBV29-1 and TRBJ1-1, is as follows: SAVISQKPSRDICQRGTSLTIQCQVDSQVTMMFWYRQQPGQSLTLIATANQGSEATYESGFVIDKFPISRPNLTFSTLTVSNMSPEDSSIYLCSVDTVRIGTEAFFGQGTRLTVV.

The V gene is TRBV5-5, the J gene TRBJ1-1; D is uncertain. The germline gives CDR1 SGHKS, CDR2 YYEKEE (reference sequence). Trimming took off 4 bases at V and 1 base at J, with 11 bases between the two ends. The CDR3 is made up of 14 amino acids. The CDR3 DNA is TGTGCCAGCAGCGGACGACCTGAGAACACTGAAGCTTTCTTT. Its translation: CASSGRPENTEAFF.

The table lists this clonotype with many counts. The gene calls are TRBV7-9 and TRBJ1-1; possibly TRBD1 for D (5 bases). The CDR3 is 13 residues long. The germline CDR1 and CDR2 sequences are SEHNR and FQNEAQ (reference sequence). V was clipped by 6 bases and J by 5 bases, with 13 bases between them. The CDR3 DNA reads as TGTGCCAGCAGACCTCAAGGGACTACTGAAGCTTTCTTT. Its protein is CASRPQGTTEAFF.

This clonotype was seen many times. The V call is TRBV7-8, the J call TRBJ2-5; 9 positions match TRBD2. J gave up 3 bases and V 7 bases, and 9 bases lay outside the gene matches. There are 15 residues in the CDR3. Germline CDR1 and CDR2: SGHVS and FQNEAQ. The DNA of the CDR3 is TGTGCCAGCACCCTGAACGCGGGGGGGGAAGAGACCCAGTACTTC. Protein product: CASTLNAGGEETQYF.

About this clonotype itself: A single base separates this from a much larger clone, so it may be a read error. Because the CDR3 is missing its conserved closing phenylalanine or tryptophan, this is likely a read error. This chain links TRBV11-2 with TRBJ1-5; D is unresolved. Trimming removed 5 bases from V and 5 bases from J, with 10 bases in between. The germline CDR1 and CDR2 sequences are SGHAT and FQNNGV. CDR3 length: 13 amino acids. This CDR3 is CASSLMGYQPQHL. The CDR3 nucleotides read TGTGCCAGCAGCCTAATGGGGTATCAGCCCCAGCATTTG.

This clonotype was counted at least ten times. The rearrangement links TRBV4-2 to TRBJ1-1; D uncertain. The germline CDR1 and CDR2 sequences are LGHNA and YNFKEQ. V dropped 0 bases and J dropped 1 base, with 9 bases sitting between them. CDR3 size: 15 residues. The CDR3 sequence: CASSQDPATNTEAFF. CDR3 nucleotides: TGTGCCAGCAGCCAAGACCCTGCGACGAACACTGAAGCTTTCTTT.

Comment on this clonotype: A much larger clonotype is one base distant, so this may be a read error. The rearrangement joins TRBV20-1 to TRBJ1-1; TRBD1 matches at 7 bases. Trimming took 5 bases from V and 5 from J; bases not matched to a gene: 8. CDR1 is DFQATT, CDR2 SNEGSKA, per germline (reference sequence). CDR3 size: 13 residues. This CDR3 reads CSASRTGPTEAFF. The DNA for the CDR3 is TGCAGTGCTTCGAGGACAGGACCTACTGAAGCTTTCTTT.

This clonotype was recorded many times. The chain joins TRBV9 to TRBJ1-5; tentatively, D is TRBD1 (5 bases). The CDR3 sequence is 14 residues long. The V gene's germline CDR1 is SGDLS and CDR2 YYNGEE. The V end was cut by 0 bases, the J end by 7 bases, with 11 bases between. CDR3 amino acids: CASSVEGTGQPQHF. The DNA of the CDR3 is TGTGCCAGCAGCGTAGAGGGGACGGGGCAGCCCCAGCATTTT. Using reference TRBV9 and TRBJ1-5 for the parts outside the CDR3, the full variable domain is DSGVTQTPKHLITATGQRVTLRCSPRSGDLSVYWYQQSLDQGLQFLIQYYNGEERAKGNILERFSAQQFPDLHSELNLSSLELGDSALYFCASSVEGTGQPQHFGDGTRLSIL.

Comments on this clonotype: A much bigger clone sits one base away, suggesting this may be a read error. The chain has TRBV30 and TRBJ2-2; the D gene is possibly TRBD2 (7 bases). V was clipped by 0 bases and J by 9 bases, with 17 bases between them. Germline CDR1 and CDR2: GTSNPN and SVGIG (reference sequence). The CDR3 runs 15 residues. The CDR3 nucleotides read TGTGCCTGGAGTGTTACGGGACGGGGGGCTAGGGAGCTGTTTTTT. Its protein product is CAWSVTGRGARELFF.

The chain links TRBV5-1 to TRBJ2-7, with D uncertain. The CDR3 covers 13 residues. From germline, CDR1 is SGHRS and CDR2 YFSETQ. The germline V and J ends were trimmed by 8 bases and 1 base, with 13 bases remaining between them. The CDR3 nucleotides are TGCGCCAGTAAAGGCGCAGCTTCCTACGAGCAGTACTTC. Encoded protein: CASKGAASYEQYF.

In this sample, this clonotype turned up many times. V and J are TRBV6-1 and TRBJ1-2; D is uncertain. Germline V gives CDR1 MNHNS, CDR2 SASEGT. The length of the CDR3 is 13 residues. The V end lost 4 bases, the J end lost 6 bases, and 12 bases lay between the germline ends. DNA of the CDR3: TGTGCCAGCAGTGGCAGGACGTTGGATGGCTACACCTTC. Translating gives CASSGRTLDGYTF.

The table lists this clonotype with a few counts. The chain employs TRBV5-6 and TRBJ2-6; weak D call: TRBD1 (6 bases). Per germline, CDR1 SGHDT and CDR2 YYEEEE. V shed 5 bases and J shed 0 bases, with 21 bases lying between them. The CDR3 spans 19 residues. Here the CDR3 reads CASSLIVRTEGSGANVLTF. The CDR3 bases are TGTGCCAGCAGTTTGATTGTTAGGACAGAAGGCTCTGGGGCCAACGTCCTGACTTTC.

This clonotype was recorded many times. The chain joins TRBV5-1 to TRBJ2-5; no firm D call. The CDR3 sequence is 14 residues long. Germline V gene data show CDR1 as SGHRS and CDR2 as YFSETQ. Trimming stripped 0 bases from V and 1 base from J, with 7 bases between. The CDR3 sequence: CASSLGPSQETQYF. CDR3 bases: TGCGCCAGCAGCTTGGGTCCTAGCCAAGAGACCCAGTACTTC.

This clonotype was seen ten or more times. J is TRBJ2-7 and V is TRBV30, with 8 nucleotides matching TRBD2. Germline loops: CDR1 GTSNPN, CDR2 SVGIG (reference sequence). V shed 3 bases and J 0 bases; nucleotides not matched to a gene: 7. The CDR3 loop spans 15 amino acids. The CDR3 here is CAWRDTSGSSYEQYF. DNA of the CDR3: TGTGCCTGGAGGGATACTAGCGGAAGCTCCTACGAGCAGTACTTC.

The rearrangement joins TRBV6-2 or TRBV6-3 to TRBJ1-5; 8 bases match TRBD1. V shed 4 bases, J shed 0 bases, and the junction held 5 bases outside the gene matches. CDR1 MNHEY and CDR2 SVGEGT come from the germline V gene. The CDR3 runs 16 residues. This chain's CDR3 is CASSSRTGHSNQPQHF. The CDR3 DNA sequence: TGTGCCAGCAGTTCGAGGACAGGGCATAGCAATCAGCCCCAGCATTTT.

This sequence joins TRBV10-3 and TRBJ2-5; 9 nucleotides agree with TRBD2. After removal of 3 bases from V and 4 bases from J, the junction contained 3 bases not matched to a gene. The CDR3 has 14 amino acids. Germline-derived CDR1 and CDR2 are ENHRY and SYGVKD. CDR3 nucleotide sequence: TGTGCCATCAGTGATAGCGGGAGTGGAGAGACCCAGTACTTC. Encoded protein: CAISDSGSGETQYF.

This clonotype was seen many times. The genes are TRBV5-6 and TRBJ1-1; 9 nucleotides agree with TRBD1. The CDR3 contains 13 residues. Per the germline V gene, CDR1 is SGHDT and CDR2 is YYEEEE. V shed 4 bases, J shed 10 bases, and the junction held 8 bases outside the gene matches. The CDR3: CASSAGQGGRAFF. CDR3 sequence (DNA): TGTGCCAGCAGCGCGGGACAGGGCGGCCGAGCTTTCTTT.

The V and J genes are TRBV30 and TRBJ2-7; 7 bases are shared with TRBD1. The length of the CDR3 is 13 residues. V gave up 2 bases and J gave up 4 bases; unmatched junction bases: 5. CDR1 is GTSNPN, CDR2 SVGIG, per germline (reference sequence). The CDR3, as DNA: TGTGCCTGGAGTCCCTTGACAGGGTACGAGCAGTACTTC. Translation: CAWSPLTGYEQYF.

The chain carries TRBV6-5 and TRBJ2-5, with D uncertain. With 8 bases removed from V and 5 bases from J, the gap between germline ends came to 12 bases. This CDR3 is 12 amino acids long. Per germline, CDR1 MNHEY and CDR2 SVGAGI. The CDR3 region is CASGRSRETQYF. The DNA of the CDR3 is TGTGCCAGCGGACGGTCCCGCGAGACCCAGTACTTC.